This T cell receptor (beta chain) emerged from a study of spatial heterogeneity in lung cancer. Overall study context: For tumor regions, TCR transcript counts showed a strong correlation with a T cell module score derived from matched bulk RNA-seq. Notes on the study in general: Tumoral mutation counts were tracked by counts of expanded intratumoral alpha and beta TCRs. It was estimated that coverage of tumor T cells reached roughly 7% for alpha chains and around 14% for beta chains.

Time point noted: sample taken at primary tumor resection. Whole RNA, which was extracted from tumor, nontumor lung tissue or frozen PBMC, was sequenced without any cell sorting. Per germline, CDR1 LGHNA and CDR2 YNFKEQ. The CDR3 loop spans 15 amino acids. Trimming pared 4 bases from V and 6 bases from J, leaving 16 bases between. TCR cDNA molecules each had a unique molecular identifier. MiXCR, applied by TCRdb to the 5' RACE reads, yields one record per CDR3 protein. The sample lists around 10,000 distinct CDR3 sequences, around 5.1% occurring once. In this sample, this clonotype turned up a few times. The antigen is unknown.

Source: lung tumor tissue, taken at surgery. This clonotype was sampled from a female donor with early-stage non-small cell lung cancer. V and J are TRBV4-2 and TRBJ1-3; the D is unclear. This CDR3 is CASSPLVGTLNTIYF. The DNA of the CDR3 is TGTGCCAGCAGCCCCCTCGTGGGCACGCTAAACACCATATATTTT.